The 15 T cell receptor beta chains below come from one sample, sequenced in a study of control samples from healthy donors and cancer patients. Generated by immunoSEQ multiplex PCR, the TCRdb table keeps only in-frame clones and is missing some. The sample holds approximately 82,000 clones, about 93% seen once. The sequencing input was blood. These receptors were collected from a woman aged 18-29 years in good health.

The table lists this clone with a few counts. Here the CDR3 reads CASSKSGRADSGANVLTF. The CDR3 DNA sequence: TGTGCCAGCAGCAAATCGGGCAGGGCGGACTCTGGGGCCAACGTCCTGACTTTC. V gene TRBV21-1 combines with J gene TRBJ2-6; whether TRBD1, the table's D call, matches the DNA was not checked. TRBV21-1 constitutes a pseudogene. The CDR3 loop spans 18 amino acids.

The chain has TRBV28 and TRBJ2-5; D gene ambiguous. Germline CDR1 is MDHEN and CDR2 is SYDVKM. V lost 6 bases to trimming and J lost 4 bases, with 18 bases between them. The CDR3 sequence is 15 residues long. The CDR3 DNA is TGTGCCAGCAGGTTTAAGTTACCCGGTCGAGAGACCCAGTACTTC. Translating it yields CASRFKLPGRETQYF. The whole variable domain, remainder taken from reference TRBV28 and TRBJ2-5, is DVKVTQSSRYLVKRTGEKVFLECVQDMDHENMFWYRQDPGLGLRLIYFSYDVKMKEKGDIPEGYSVSREKKERFSLILESASTNQTSMYLCASRFKLPGRETQYFGPGTRLLVL.

V is TRBV6-5 and J is TRBJ2-1; 12 bases map to TRBD2. This CDR3 has 13 residues. J gave up 14 bases and V 2 bases, and 4 bases lay outside the gene matches. Looked up from germline, CDR1 is MNHEY and CDR2 is SVGAGI. The CDR3 protein is CASSYRTSGIEFF. CDR3 nucleotides: TGTGCCAGCAGTTACAGGACTAGCGGGATTGAGTTCTTC.

This chain connects TRBV28 to TRBJ1-5; D possibly corresponds to TRBD1 (6 bases). In germline, CDR1 is MDHEN, CDR2 SYDVKM. This CDR3 spans 13 amino acids. Trimming took 10 bases from V and 2 from J, leaving 12 bases between them. Written as DNA, the CDR3 is TGTGCCATCGACGGACAGCGCAATCAGCCCCAGCATTTT. Translated: CAIDGQRNQPQHF.

This chain connects TRBV9 to TRBJ1-1, with TRBD1 as a possible D gene (5 bases). Between the trimmed V and J ends, which lost 2 bases and 1 base, there was a span of 18 bases. Germline CDR1 and CDR2: SGDLS and YYNGEE. This CDR3 has 17 amino acids. The CDR3 spells CASSVGDLRWTNTEAFF. In DNA form, the CDR3 reads TGTGCCAGCAGCGTTGGGGACCTTAGGTGGACGAACACTGAAGCTTTCTTT.

The V gene is TRBV27, the J gene TRBJ2-5, with D maybe TRBD1 (7 bases). V shed 2 bases and J shed 1 base, with 11 bases lying between them. Germline CDR1 and CDR2: MNHEY and SMNVEV (reference sequence). The CDR3 runs 15 residues. CDR3 sequence reads: CASSLGRGVQETQYF. The CDR3, as DNA: TGTGCCAGCAGTTTAGGCAGGGGGGTCCAAGAGACCCAGTACTTC.

The chain combines TRBV7-2 with TRBJ2-4; D is possibly TRBD2 (6 bases). This CDR3 is built from 15 residues. Trimming stripped 0 bases from V and 8 bases from J, with 14 bases between. The germline gives CDR1 SGHTA, CDR2 FQGNSA. CDR3 nucleotide sequence: TGTGCCAGCAGCTTAGCCCCCGGCGGCGGGGACATTCAGTACTTC. Residues: CASSLAPGGGDIQYF.

V is TRBV29-1 and J is TRBJ2-2, with D uncertain. The CDR3 spans 12 residues. Germline lookup yields CDR1 SQVTM and CDR2 ANQGSEA. The V end lost 3 bases, the J end lost 8 bases, and 10 bases lay between the germline ends. CDR3 sequence: CSVEILRGELFF. CDR3 bases: TGCAGCGTTGAGATCCTTCGGGGGGAGCTGTTTTTT.

The chain uses TRBV5-1 and TRBJ2-6, with D tentatively TRBD1 (6 bases). Trimming stripped 0 bases from V and 0 bases from J, with 13 bases between. CDR3 size: 18 residues. Germline CDR1 is SGHRS and CDR2 is YFSETQ. The CDR3 region has the DNA TGCGCCAGCAGCTTGGTTGCAGGGGTCACCTCTGGGGCCAACGTCCTGACTTTC. It yields the protein CASSLVAGVTSGANVLTF. The full variable domain, rest sourced from reference TRBV5-1 and TRBJ2-6, is KAGVTQTPRYLIKTRGQQVTLSCSPISGHRSVSWYQQTPGQGLQFLFEYFSETQRNKGNFPGRFSGRQFSNSRSEMNVSTLELGDSALYLCASSLVAGVTSGANVLTFGAGSRLTVL.

The chain couples TRBV28 to TRBJ2-1, with D unresolved. Germline-derived CDR1 and CDR2 are MDHEN and SYDVKM. This CDR3 spans 17 amino acids. V was cut by 7 bases and J by 8 bases, with 27 bases left in between. CDR3 sequence reads: CASNPPPGHRWWDEQFF. In nucleotides, the CDR3 is TGTGCCAGCAACCCCCCGCCGGGCCACCGGTGGTGGGATGAGCAGTTCTTC.

The CDR3 nucleotides read TGTGCCAGCTCACCAGTCAGCGGCACTGAAGCTTTCTTT. This translates into CASSPVSGTEAFF. The chain combines TRBV18 with TRBJ1-1; no reliable D call. Per the germline V gene, CDR1 is KGHSH and CDR2 is LQKENI. Between the trimmed V and J ends, which lost 2 bases and 4 bases, there was a span of 8 bases. This CDR3 comprises 13 residues.

The chain employs TRBV5-4 and TRBJ2-7; D could derive from TRBD1 or TRBD2 (5 bases each). The CDR3 extends over 14 amino acids. Trimming removed 2 bases from V and 2 bases from J, with 11 bases in between. CDR1 is SGHNT and CDR2 is YYREEE in the germline V gene (reference sequence). DNA of the CDR3: TGTGCCAGCAGCTTCGGGACGGAGCCCTACGAGCAGTACTTC. Translation: CASSFGTEPYEQYF.

The rearrangement uses TRBV28 and TRBJ2-3; TRBD2 might be the D (6 bases). The CDR3 is 14 residues long. The germline V gene encodes CDR1 MDHEN and CDR2 SYDVKM. With 4 bases removed from V and 7 bases from J, the gap between germline ends came to 15 bases. The CDR3 DNA sequence: TGTGCCAGCAGTTACCGTACTAGCCGGAATACGCAGTATTTT. Encoded protein: CASSYRTSRNTQYF.

This chain uses TRBV7-2 with TRBJ1-5, with D hard to call. Trimming took 1 base from V and 5 from J, leaving 12 bases between them. CDR1 is SGHTA and CDR2 is FQGNSA in the germline V gene. The CDR3 has 15 residues. The DNA for the CDR3 is TGTGCCAGCAGCTTAGGAGGATTGGGAGATCAGCCCCAGCATTTT. Its translation is CASSLGGLGDQPQHF.

This chain uses TRBV7-3 with TRBJ2-1; the match to TRBD1 covers 8 bases. With V trimmed by 4 bases and J by 4 bases, 6 bases remained unmatched. Germline lookup yields CDR1 SGHTA and CDR2 FQGTGA. The CDR3 totals 15 residues. CDR3 bases: TGTGCCAGCAGCTCAGGACAGGGCGATTACAATGAGCAGTTCTTC. Translation: CASSSGQGDYNEQFF. Based on the CDR3 plus reference TRBV7-3 and TRBJ2-1, the full variable domain is GAGVSQTPSNKVTEKGKYVELRCDPISGHTALYWYRQSLGQGPEFLIYFQGTGAADDSGLPNDRFFAVRPEGSVSTLKIQRTERGDSAVYLCASSSGQGDYNEQFFGPGTRLTVL.